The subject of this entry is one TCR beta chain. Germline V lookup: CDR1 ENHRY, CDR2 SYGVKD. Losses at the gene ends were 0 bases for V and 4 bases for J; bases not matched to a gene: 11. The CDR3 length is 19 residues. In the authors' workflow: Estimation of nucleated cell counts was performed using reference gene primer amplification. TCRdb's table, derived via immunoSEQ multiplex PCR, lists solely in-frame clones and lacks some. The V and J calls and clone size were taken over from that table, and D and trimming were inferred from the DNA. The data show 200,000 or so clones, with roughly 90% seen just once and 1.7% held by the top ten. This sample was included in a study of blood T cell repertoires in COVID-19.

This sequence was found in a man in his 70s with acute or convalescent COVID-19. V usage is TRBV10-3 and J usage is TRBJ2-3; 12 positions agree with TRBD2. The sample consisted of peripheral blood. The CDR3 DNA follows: TGTGCCATCAGTGAGTCATCGAGCGGACTAGCGGGATTTTCAGATACGCAGTATTTT. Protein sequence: CAISESSSGLAGFSDTQYF.